This T cell receptor beta chain came from a study of blood T cell repertoires in COVID-19. For the study at large: PBMCs, B-cell-depleted T cells, or T cells were the source of the cDNA or gDNA that made up the material.

Using immunoSEQ multiplex PCR, the repertoire was profiled, and TCRdb retains in-frame clones only, with some absent. The profile shows under 300,000 clones, roughly 80% of them singletons. The germline CDR1 and CDR2 sequences are MNHNY and SVGAGI (reference sequence). The CDR3 has 15 residues. Trimming cost V 6 bases and J 1 base; bases outside gene matches: 4. Specimen: peripheral blood. V and J are TRBV6-6 and TRBJ2-3, with 10 bases fitting TRBD2. The receptor was derived from a woman between 18 and 30 years old with acute or convalescent COVID-19. CDR3 residues: CASRTSGIGTDTQYF. The CDR3 region has the DNA TGTGCCAGCAGAACTAGCGGGATAGGCACAGATACGCAGTATTTT.